These 28 T cell receptor beta chains share one sample of origin, sequenced in a study of PD-1 blockade in classical Hodgkin lymphoma. Each patient experienced a relapse that followed autologous stem cell transplantation, and brentuximab vedotin exposure varied. Measured with immunoSEQ multiplex PCR; TCRdb has only the in-frame clones, and not every one. The sample has roughly 90,000 clones, approximately 80% seen once. The specimen comprised peripheral blood mononuclear cells (PBMCs), sampled before the second cycle of nivolumab. These receptors came from a human donor with classical Hodgkin lymphoma.

The rearrangement links TRBV5-1 to TRBJ1-1, with D tentatively TRBD1 (6 bases). The V and J ends lost 0 bases and 1 base respectively, with 13 bases between them. The CDR3 spans 16 residues. CDR1 is SGHRS, CDR2 YFSETQ, per germline. CDR3 loop: CASSLAGPGANTEAFF. CDR3 nucleotide sequence: TGCGCCAGCAGCTTGGCCGGGCCGGGGGCGAACACTGAAGCTTTCTTT.

The chain combines TRBV5-6 with TRBJ2-2, with 8 bases lining up with TRBD1. This CDR3 is 14 amino acids long. CDR1 and CDR2 from the germline V gene are SGHDT and YYEEEE. Trimming took 4 bases from V and 5 from J; bases not matched to a gene: 4. The CDR3, as DNA: TGTGCCAGCAGCCCGTGGACAGGGACCGGGGAGCTGTTTTTT. This translates into CASSPWTGTGELFF.

This chain joins TRBV18 and TRBJ1-1; possible D gene TRBD1, 5 bases. V dropped 3 bases and J dropped 0 bases, with 14 bases sitting between them. Per germline, CDR1 KGHSH and CDR2 LQKENI. CDR3 length equals 16 residues. CDR3 loop: CASSPLTATVNTEAFF. The DNA of the CDR3 is TGTGCCAGCTCACCCTTGACAGCGACGGTGAACACTGAAGCTTTCTTT.

The chain couples TRBV6-5 to TRBJ1-2; TRBD1 might be the D (6 bases). Germline CDR1 MNHEY, CDR2 SVGAGI. V was trimmed by 0 bases and J by 4 bases, leaving 15 bases between them. This CDR3 has 16 residues. The CDR3 here is CASSYSGGQRLYGYTF. In nucleotides, the CDR3 is TGTGCCAGCAGTTACTCCGGGGGGCAGCGGCTCTATGGCTACACCTTC.

J is TRBJ1-1 and V is TRBV27; D remains unclear. Germline CDR1 is MNHEY and CDR2 is SMNVEV (reference sequence). This CDR3 region has 13 residues. Trimming removed 7 bases from V and 3 bases from J, with 12 bases in between. DNA for the CDR3: TGTGCCAGCAAAGGGTACTTGGACACTGAAGCTTTCTTT. Protein: CASKGYLDTEAFF.

The CDR3 reads CAWSVSPQGFYGYTF. The CDR3 bases are TGTGCCTGGAGTGTTTCCCCACAGGGGTTCTATGGCTACACCTTC. The V gene is TRBV30, the J gene TRBJ1-2; 7 positions match TRBD1. The J segment lost 4 bases and the V segment lost 0 bases, leaving 8 bases of the junction unmatched. The length of the CDR3 is 15 residues. CDR1 GTSNPN and CDR2 SVGIG come from the germline V gene (reference sequence).

The chain recombines TRBV19 with TRBJ1-1; D is unresolved. Germline V gene lookup returns CDR1 LNHDA and CDR2 SQIVND (reference sequence). With 5 bases removed from V and 7 bases from J, the gap between germline ends came to 8 bases. The CDR3 is 11 residues long. CDR3 region: CASSWTGEAFF. CDR3 DNA sequence: TGTGCCAGTAGTTGGACGGGTGAAGCTTTCTTT.

This rearrangement joins TRBV19 to TRBJ2-4, with 9 bases matching TRBD1. The germline V gene encodes CDR1 LNHDA and CDR2 SQIVND (reference sequence). J lost 1 base, V lost 8 bases, and 0 bases had no gene match. The CDR3 is made up of 13 amino acids. CDR3: CASGQGAKNIQYF. In nucleotides, the CDR3 is TGTGCCAGTGGACAGGGGGCCAAAAACATTCAGTACTTC. Variable domain in full (rest from reference TRBV19 and TRBJ2-4): DGGITQSPKYLFRKEGQNVTLSCEQNLNHDAMYWYRQDPGQGLRLIYYSQIVNDFQKGDIAEGYSVSREKKESFPLTVTSAQKNPTAFYLCASGQGAKNIQYFGAGTRLSVL.

This clone is a singleton in its sample. V is TRBV9 and J is TRBJ2-1, with 8 bases fitting TRBD2. The CDR3 has 14 amino acids. Germline CDR1 SGDLS, CDR2 YYNGEE. J was trimmed by 4 bases and V by 2 bases; bases with no gene match: 2. Here the CDR3 reads CASSVSGGYNEQFF. The CDR3 region has the DNA TGTGCCAGCAGCGTTTCGGGAGGGTACAATGAGCAGTTCTTC.

The J gene is TRBJ2-7, the V gene TRBV28; D might be TRBD2 (5 bases). The germline V gene encodes CDR1 MDHEN and CDR2 SYDVKM. The CDR3 has 13 amino acids. V was pared by 6 bases and J by 4 bases, with 13 bases between. CDR3 residues: CASRLTNSYEQYF. Here the CDR3 DNA reads TGTGCCAGCAGACTGACTAATTCTTACGAGCAGTACTTC. Based on the CDR3 plus reference TRBV28 and TRBJ2-7, the full variable domain is DVKVTQSSRYLVKRTGEKVFLECVQDMDHENMFWYRQDPGLGLRLIYFSYDVKMKEKGDIPEGYSVSREKKERFSLILESASTNQTSMYLCASRLTNSYEQYFGPGTRLTVT.

As for this clone: A junction end diverges from the germline sequence, so it may reflect a read error. The chain combines TRBV6-6 with TRBJ1-3; D not certain. Germline V gives CDR1 MNHNY, CDR2 SVGAGI (reference sequence). This CDR3 spans 13 amino acids. The CDR3 coding sequence is TGTGCCAGCAGTCCGTCCGGACCGGGAAAATTGGATTTT. Translated: CASSPSGPGKLDF.

This clone was detected only a few times. The rearrangement links TRBV11-1 to TRBJ2-3; 11 bases agree with TRBD2. Germline CDR1 reads SGHAT; CDR2 reads FQDESV (reference sequence). The CDR3 has 17 residues. Trimming took 2 bases from V and 0 from J; bases not matched to a gene: 4. CDR3 sequence (DNA): TGTGCCAGCAGCTTACTTACTAGCGGGAGTAGCACAGATACGCAGTATTTT. This encodes CASSLLTSGSSTDTQYF.

J is TRBJ2-1 and V is TRBV7-9; the D call may be TRBD1 or TRBD2 (5 bases each). Germline CDR1 is SEHNR and CDR2 is FQNEAQ (reference sequence). The length of the CDR3 is 15 residues. Trimming cost V 5 bases and J 10 bases, with 21 bases left between them. Written as DNA, the CDR3 is TGTGCCAGCAGCCCCCCGGGGCGGGCCCGGGGCGAGCAGTTCTTC. It yields the protein CASSPPGRARGEQFF.

J is TRBJ2-1 and V is TRBV19; 9 nucleotides match TRBD2. The ends lost 9 bases at V and 5 bases at J; junction bases unmatched: 2. The CDR3 length is 12 residues. Germline lookup yields CDR1 LNHDA and CDR2 SQIVND (reference sequence). The CDR3 sequence: CASGLANNEQFF. CDR3 nucleotides: TGTGCCAGCGGACTAGCGAACAATGAGCAGTTCTTC.

The CDR3 DNA is TGCGCCAGCAGCTCTAGCGGGACCCCCCAAGAGACCCAGTACTTC. Protein product: CASSSSGTPQETQYF. V gene TRBV5-1 combines with J gene TRBJ2-5; 9 bases line up with TRBD2. Looked up from germline, CDR1 is SGHRS and CDR2 is YFSETQ. This CDR3 is 15 amino acids long. The junction had 4 bases not matched to a gene; V was cut back by 3 bases and J by 1 base.

This clone occurred once. This sequence joins TRBV2 and TRBJ2-1; 10 bases agree with TRBD1. CDR1 and CDR2 from the germline V gene are SNHLY and FYNNEI. V was pared by 6 bases and J by 8 bases, with 10 bases of the junction left unmatched. The CDR3 sequence is 15 residues long. Here the CDR3 DNA reads TGTGCCAGCAGGGGGGACAGGGGTTTTAATCATGAGCAGTTCTTC. Encoded protein: CASRGDRGFNHEQFF.

The chain has TRBV19 and TRBJ2-3; D remains ambiguous. The germline V gene has CDR1 LNHDA and CDR2 SQIVND (reference sequence). V gave up 3 bases and J gave up 1 base, with 8 bases separating them. This CDR3 has 14 amino acids. As DNA, the CDR3 is TGTGCCAGTAGTATTGGTCCCGGCACAGATACGCAGTATTTT. This sequence encodes CASSIGPGTDTQYF.

The chain employs TRBV2 and TRBJ2-5, with unresolved D. CDR3 length equals 15 residues. V gave up 4 bases and J gave up 7 bases, with 19 bases separating them. Germline V lookup: CDR1 SNHLY, CDR2 FYNNEI. This CDR3 is CASSAPPAARGTQYF. The CDR3 region has the DNA TGTGCCAGCAGTGCCCCCCCGGCAGCCAGAGGGACCCAGTACTTC.

The count of this clone is one. A junction boundary mismatches the germline segment, possibly from a read error. The chain joins TRBV28 to TRBJ2-5; D possibly matches TRBD1 or TRBD2 (5 bases each). The CDR3 contains 11 residues. Per germline, CDR1 MDHEN and CDR2 SYDVKM. The CDR3 nucleotides read TGTGCCAGCAGTGGACCTCGGGACCGCGACTTC. Translation gives CASSGPRDRDF.

This chain connects TRBV15 to TRBJ2-3; a possible D gene is TRBD2 (7 bases). This CDR3 comprises 15 residues. The germline V and J ends were trimmed by 0 bases and 14 bases, with 21 bases remaining between them. CDR1 and CDR2 from the germline V gene are LNHNV and YYDKDF (reference sequence). This CDR3 is CATSRDQGPPGGGYF. In DNA form, the CDR3 reads TGTGCCACCAGCAGAGATCAGGGGCCCCCGGGAGGTGGGTATTTT.

This chain links TRBV5-4 with TRBJ2-7; 8 bases are a match to TRBD1. The CDR3 has 15 residues. V lost 4 bases, J lost 4 bases, and 10 bases stayed unmatched. Germline CDR1 and CDR2: SGHNT and YYREEE (reference sequence). The CDR3 is CASSPNRGSLYEQYF. CDR3 nucleotides: TGTGCCAGCAGCCCTAACAGGGGGTCCCTTTACGAGCAGTACTTC.

V is TRBV9 and J is TRBJ1-2, with unresolved D. Trimming removed 6 bases from V and 0 bases from J, with 12 bases in between. The CDR3 consists of 14 residues. The germline CDR1 and CDR2 sequences are SGDLS and YYNGEE. CDR3 sequence: CASTPDGANYGYTF. CDR3 coding DNA: TGTGCCAGCACCCCGGACGGAGCTAACTATGGCTACACCTTC.

CDR3 protein: CASSPDRVARTEAFF. The CDR3 DNA reads as TGTGCCAGCAGCCCGGACAGGGTTGCGCGCACTGAAGCTTTCTTT. The V and J genes are TRBV5-8 and TRBJ1-1, with 8 bases lining up with TRBD1. The junction had 9 bases not matched to a gene; V was cut back by 4 bases and J by 4 bases. The CDR3 runs to 15 residues. In germline, CDR1 is SGHTS, CDR2 YDEGEE.

The CDR3 DNA reads TGTGCCAGCAGTCCCGGGACTACAGAGACCCAGTACTTC. Translating it yields CASSPGTTETQYF. This sequence joins TRBV28 and TRBJ2-5; 7 nucleotides agree with TRBD2. The CDR3 runs 13 residues. V dropped 5 bases and J dropped 4; count of bases not matched to a gene: 4. CDR1 is MDHEN and CDR2 is SYDVKM in the germline V gene.

The chain couples TRBV7-2 to TRBJ2-7; D not resolved. There are 15 residues in the CDR3. Germline loops: CDR1 SGHTA, CDR2 FQGNSA. Trimming cost V 4 bases and J 0 bases, with 13 bases left between them. CDR3 bases: TGTGCCAGCAGCTCCTCTCCCTTAAGCTCCTACGAGCAGTACTTC. Translating it yields CASSSSPLSSYEQYF.

This chain connects TRBV19 to TRBJ1-2; D is ambiguous. CDR3 length: 16 residues. The V end was cut by 2 bases, the J end by 2 bases, with 15 bases between. Per germline, CDR1 LNHDA and CDR2 SQIVND (reference sequence). CDR3 amino acids: CASSIYLRHENYGYTF. The CDR3 coding sequence is TGTGCCAGTAGTATATATTTGCGACACGAAAACTATGGCTACACCTTC.

This clone appeared a single time. The V and J genes are TRBV2 and TRBJ2-3, with D uncertain. V shed 7 bases and J shed 3 bases, with 8 bases lying between them. The CDR3 spans 12 residues. Germline assignment: CDR1 SNHLY and CDR2 FYNNEI. CDR3 in amino acids: CASTARTDTQYF. For the CDR3, the DNA is TGTGCCAGCACAGCGCGTACAGATACGCAGTATTTT.

The chain combines TRBV30 with TRBJ1-5, with D possibly being TRBD1 (5 bases). V gave up 3 bases and J gave up 4 bases, with 10 bases separating them. The CDR3 has 13 residues. CDR1 GTSNPN and CDR2 SVGIG come from the germline V gene (reference sequence). The CDR3 region has the DNA TGTGCCTGGAGCACACAGGCGAATCAGCCCCAGCATTTT. Its protein is CAWSTQANQPQHF.